This T cell receptor beta chain was identified during a study of cytomegalovirus exposure and HLA in healthy donors (dated by TCRdb to the late 2010s). In terms of the full investigation: In an earlier analysis of around 540 of the donors, less than 350 Gb of sequence data and 95 million to 130 million unique TCR beta sequences from 150 million to 200 million T cells were reported. The study used immunosequencing to profile the T cell repertoires of around 600 subjects and linked those repertoires to cytomegalovirus serostatus. HLA typing covered class I and class II loci at four-digit resolution. Rather than using new phenotypic data, the later analysis identified candidate immune exposures from TCR beta sequences and from how often those sequences occurred across donors. The genetic ancestry cluster associated with self-reported Caucasian donors included roughly four fifths of the 300 to 400 genotyped donors. A few DR-DQ haplotypes were treated as single units for association and clustering because of strong linkage in the cohort. High-throughput TCR immunosequencing, statistical association of individual TCRs with disease status, and machine learning were combined to predict cytomegalovirus infection status. A later genetic analysis took genome-wide SNP genotypes for about three fifths of the 666 donors and used that subset as a discovery cohort. Roughly 300 gigabases of sequencing data and around 80 million unique TCR sequences made up an early release that covered over 550 HLA-typed donors. Among around 400 genotyped donors of the cohort, an average of around 250,000 unique TCR beta nucleotide sequences was sequenced per donor, of which about 18% were non-productive. In an earlier analysis of a few hundred of the donors, high-throughput TCR beta sequencing was used to judge whether each TCR beta V gene segment behaved as functional or pseudogenic. The study aimed to test whether cataloging public T cell receptors could reveal signatures of past pathogen exposure. The number of typed donors differed by locus: about 620-640 for A, B, C, DRB1 and DQB1; 522 for DQA1; approximately 610 for DPA1; and some 470 for DPB1. Alongside the repertoire data, information on donor age, sex, ethnicity and CMV serostatus was compiled. Every repertoire in the discovery cohort had been generated on one and the same sequencing platform. A later analysis re-analyzed previously published TCR beta repertoires from 650 to 800 donors and added high-resolution HLA genotyping to study TCR occurrence patterns. Along with the approximately 670-subject first cohort, a separate validation cohort of some 130 different subjects was used. Paper-wide results and their limitations: According to a later analysis, parvovirus B19, influenza, CMV and Epstein-Barr virus appeared linked to several top co-occurrence clusters. The study gave a list of 150 to 200 TCR beta chains associated with cytomegalovirus. A cluster of highly shared sequence variants was judged likely to represent a technical artifact of the sequencing pipeline. A later analysis found that HLA-associated TCR beta chains were more clonally expanded and had lower generation probabilities than equally common non-associated chains. Most TCR sequences were observed very rarely across donors, whereas some public TCRs were present in many individuals. Specific HLA alleles were associated with some 15,000 TCR beta sequences at a false discovery rate of 0.05 in a later analysis. In a later analysis, TCR association rates were found to vary across HLA loci, with the most associated TCRs seen for DRB1 alleles and the fewest for HLA-C alleles. In vitro tests confirmed that a few of the cytomegalovirus-associated TCR beta chains recognize cytomegalovirus antigens. The earlier analysis of about 600 of the donors excluded roughly 16 rarely observed V segments, including chromosome 9 orphons, because counts were too low. For the cohort, immune exposure information was limited to CMV serostatus. V-gene and J-gene trimming of TCR beta chains was associated with a missense DCLRE1C variant in a later genetic analysis, and the association was replicated in an independent cohort. Most CMV-associated TCR beta chains appeared to be HLA-restricted in a later analysis, and the HLA associations seemed to be driven largely by CMV exposure. Compared with the roughly 720-donor mean, donors in an Asian-associated ancestry cluster had fewer N-insertions in productive TCRs, according to a later genetic analysis. Assigning TCR associations to individual alleles was difficult when HLA alleles, especially DR and DQ, strongly co-occurred. Only TCR beta chains were sequenced in this cohort, and the absence of alpha or paired-chain data limited detectable features. A further reported finding was that TCR beta sequences accurately predicted the HLA-A and HLA-B alleles for most subjects in the first cohort. Roughly uniform sequencing depth across donors was assumed in presence/absence analyses, although this assumption may not hold. It was suggested by the authors that the approach could potentially be generalized to other disease states and immunological phenotypes. The classifier was reported to diagnose cytomegalovirus status with high specificity and sensitivity in both the original cohort and the validation cohort. Linkage disequilibrium might explain the correlated functional status among segregating V segments, but an unknown experimental factor could not be excluded. In an earlier analysis of some 500 of the donors, most TCR beta V segments appeared in productive rearrangements about 87% or about 30% of the time, broadly matching IMGT annotations. Because some donors lacked HLA typing at each locus, the association tests relied only on the typed subset.

Receptor libraries were prepared by the immunoSEQ multiplex PCR assay. For the multiplex PCR, a mixture combining 60 forward primers for TCR Vbeta segments and 13 reverse primers for TCR Jbeta segments was used. A multiplex PCR assay on genomic DNA amplified the CDR3 region of rearranged TCR beta genes. The Illumina HiSeq System was used to sequence the amplified TCR beta libraries as 87-base-pair reads. The original methods were these. Across the 666 repertoires, a later analysis counted 80 million or so unique TCR beta chains, some 11 million of which were shared by at least two donors. Raw reads were error-corrected and collapsed into unique sequences with a nearest-neighbor algorithm that merged closely related sequences to remove PCR and sequencing errors. V, D and J gene segments were assigned by aligning CDR3 sequences to IMGT reference sequences. For a sequence to be retained, a match of at least six nucleotides was required to both a V gene segment and a J gene segment. Rearrangements were called productive when the CDR3 lacked stop codons and stayed in frame with V and J; all others were non-productive. Following IMGT convention, CDR3 was defined as the stretch from the second conserved V-encoded cysteine to the conserved J-encoded phenylalanine. The earlier analysis of some 550 of the donors excluded any sequence lacking an unambiguous match to a single V gene segment. An earlier analysis of a few hundred of the donors called V segments functional above 56.7% productive rearrangements and segregating when the between-donor standard deviation exceeded 5%. To diagnose cytomegalovirus status from the catalog of TCR beta chain sequences, a statistical classification framework was built. V and J gene assignment, in a later analysis, came from comparing TCR nucleotide sequences with IMGT/GENE-DB human TR gene sequences. The TCRdist pipeline was used in a later analysis to assign CDR3 sequences and most-parsimonious VDJ recombination scenarios. A later analysis defined each TCR beta chain by its CDR3 amino acid sequence plus V-gene family, and excluded reads lacking a unique V-gene family. A later analysis removed 592 highly shared, low-generation-probability nucleotide sequences to deal with suspected cross-contamination and a sequencing artifact. For each public chain, a later analysis derived a clonal expansion index from normalized ranks of inferred template counts within each repertoire. A later analysis computed generation probabilities with a VDJ recombination model fitted to out-of-frame rearrangements, and checked the results against IGoR. In a later analysis, hypergeometric tests were used to score TCR-TCR, TCR-HLA and TCR-CMV co-occurrence, with a repertoire-size bias correction applied to TCR pairs. A later analysis estimated false discovery rates by permuting HLA or CMV assignments 20 times. In a later analysis, co-occurring TCRs were grouped using DBSCAN, and TCRdist sequence similarity was added for clustering within HLA-allele-positive subsets. Co-occurrence clustering excluded repertoires with fewer than 30,000 or more than 120,000 public chains, plus five with anomalous nucleotide sharing. As stored in TCRdb, this immuneACCESS dataset retains in-frame rearrangements with V and J assigned. A fraction of the clones does not appear; measured against another copy, unresolved V genes explain less than half of the discrepancy, and the remainder lacks a known reason. D and trimming come from the DNA, and the V and J calls and clone size come from that table. The sample contains around 190,000 clones, about 88% of them found a single time. The leading ten clones occupy around 0.3% of the sample.

Worth noting for this clone: Its antigen is currently not known. No much larger clone is present one base from it, and per-base qualities are unavailable.

The cohort comprised 550 to 700 healthy bone marrow donors. At the time of sampling, all cohort members were nominally healthy, though unrecorded immune exposures were likely present. The donor was CMV seronegative and belonged to the group of 352 seronegative cohort members. Every donor gave a peripheral blood sample, and the peripheral blood mononuclear cells from that sample were used for TCR beta sequencing. The Qiagen DNeasy Blood Extraction Kit was used to extract genomic DNA from the blood cell samples. The sample was PBMCs. The receptor was derived from a woman in her twenties or thirties in good health and CMV-seronegative.

The DNA reads TGCGCCAGCGAGGACAGGGCGGGTGAGCAGTACTTC. The encoded protein is CASEDRAGEQYF. The sequence links TRBV5-1 to TRBJ2-7; 8 middle bases align to TRBD1. Its CDR3 holds 12 amino acids, cysteine through phenylalanine. CDR3 DNA is the only sequence kept; it has 36 bases, read in frame from the first base. At the junction V is shortened by 7 bases and J by 7 bases; bases outside the gene matches: 7. Looking up the germline V gene yields CDR1 SGHRS and CDR2 YFSETQ.